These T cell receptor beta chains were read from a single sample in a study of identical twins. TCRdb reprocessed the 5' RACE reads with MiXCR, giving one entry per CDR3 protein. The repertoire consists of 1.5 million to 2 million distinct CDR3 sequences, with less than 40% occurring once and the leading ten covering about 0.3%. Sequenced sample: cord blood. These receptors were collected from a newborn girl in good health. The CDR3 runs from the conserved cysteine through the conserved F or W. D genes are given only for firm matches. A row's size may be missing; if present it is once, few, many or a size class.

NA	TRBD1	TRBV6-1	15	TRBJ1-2	TGTGCCAGCATATCGATGGACAGGGAAGAAGATGGCTACACCTTC	CASISMDREEDGYTF
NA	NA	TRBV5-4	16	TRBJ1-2	TGTGCCAGCAGCTTCGACGGGGGGCCATCTAACTATGGCTACACCTTC	CASSFDGGPSNYGYTF
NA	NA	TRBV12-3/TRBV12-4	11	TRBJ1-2	TGTGCCATTTCCAGGGAGTGGGGCTACACCTTC	CAISREWGYTF
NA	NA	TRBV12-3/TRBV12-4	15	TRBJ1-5	TGTGCCAGCAGTTTCGGGGGTGCGGTCAATCAGCCCCAGCATTTT	CASSFGGAVNQPQHF
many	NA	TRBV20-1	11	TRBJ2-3	TGCAGTGCTAGCAGGGCGGATACGCAGTATTTT	CSASRADTQYF
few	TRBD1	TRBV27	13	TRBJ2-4	TGTGCCAGCAGCCCAGGGGGCACAAACATTCAGTACTTC	CASSPGGTNIQYF
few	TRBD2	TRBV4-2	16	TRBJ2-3	TGTGCCAGCAGCCAATGGAAGCGGGAGGGCGTGGATACGCAGTATTTT	CASSQWKREGVDTQYF
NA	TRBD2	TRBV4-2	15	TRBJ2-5	TGTGCCAGCAGCCAAGAGCGGACTAGCGGAGAGACCCAGTACTTC	CASSQERTSGETQYF
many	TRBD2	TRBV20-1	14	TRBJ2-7	TGCAGTGCTAGGACTAGCGATGGGAGCTACGAGCAGTACTTC	CSARTSDGSYEQYF
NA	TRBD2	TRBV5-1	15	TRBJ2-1	TGCGCCAGCAGCTGGGCAGCGGGAGGCTACAATGAGCAGTTCTTC	CASSWAAGGYNEQFF
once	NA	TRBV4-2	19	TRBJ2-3	TGTACCAGCAGCCCCATGTGGGGAGGCAGGGCTTACCTCACAGATACGCAGTATTTT	CTSSPMWGGRAYLTDTQYF
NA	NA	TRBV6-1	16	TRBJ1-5	TGTGCCAGCAGTGATCCCCGAGGGGGGGGGCGGCAGCCCCAGCATTTT	CASSDPRGGGRQPQHF
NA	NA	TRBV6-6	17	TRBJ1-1	TGTGCCAGCAGTTACTCGATCGCGACAGGTATGAACACTGAAGCTTTCTTT	CASSYSIATGMNTEAFF
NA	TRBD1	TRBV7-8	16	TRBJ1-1	TGTGCCAGCAGCCCAGACAGGGTTTTATGGAACACTGAAGCTTTCTTT	CASSPDRVLWNTEAFF
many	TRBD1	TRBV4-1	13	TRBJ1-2	TGCGCCAGCAGCCAAGATGGACAGGGTGGCTACACCTTC	CASSQDGQGGYTF
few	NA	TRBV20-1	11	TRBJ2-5	TGCAGTGCGGCCACCCAAGAGACCCAGTACTTC	CSAATQETQYF
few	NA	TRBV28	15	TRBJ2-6	TGTGCCAGCCAACCGCCGGGCTCTGGGGCCAACGTCCTGACTTTC	CASQPPGSGANVLTF
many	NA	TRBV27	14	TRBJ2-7	TGTGCCAGCAGTTTTTCCGGGACACCCTACGAGCAGTACTTC	CASSFSGTPYEQYF
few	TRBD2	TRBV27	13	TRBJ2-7	TGTGCCAGCAGACGACCCGGGGGGTACGAGCAGTACTTC	CASRRPGGYEQYF
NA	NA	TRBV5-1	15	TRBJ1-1	TGCGCCAGCAGTCATTCGGGACCGATGAACACTGAAGCTTTCTTT	CASSHSGPMNTEAFF
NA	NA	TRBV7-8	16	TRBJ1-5	TGTGCCAGCAGCCAGCCCGGGTCAGAACTCAATCAGCCCCAGCATTTT	CASSQPGSELNQPQHF
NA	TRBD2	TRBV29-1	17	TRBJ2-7	TGCAGCGTCGAAAGGACTAGCGGGAGGGGTAGCTCCTACGAGCAGTACTTC	CSVERTSGRGSSYEQYF
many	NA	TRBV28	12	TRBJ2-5	TGTGCCAGCAGTTCCCCTAGAGAGACCCAGTACTTC	CASSSPRETQYF
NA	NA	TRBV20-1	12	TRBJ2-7	TGCAGTGCCCCCCGACTAGCCTACGAGCAGTACTTC	CSAPRLAYEQYF
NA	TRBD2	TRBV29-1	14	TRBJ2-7	TGCAGCGTTGAAGATCCCCTAGCGGGCTACGAGCAGTACTTC	CSVEDPLAGYEQYF
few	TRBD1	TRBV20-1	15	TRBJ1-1	TGCAGTGCTCCCCGGGACAGGGTGTCGGTGACTGAAGCTTTCTTT	CSAPRDRVSVTEAFF
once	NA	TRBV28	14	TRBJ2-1	TGTGCCAGCAGTTTGATCCCTTTCCAAGAGACCCAGTTCTTC	CASSLIPFQETQFF
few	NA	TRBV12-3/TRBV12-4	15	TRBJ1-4	TGTGCCAGCAGTGCGCACAGGGAAACTAATGAAAAACTGTTTTTT	CASSAHRETNEKLFF
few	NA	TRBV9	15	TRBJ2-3	TGTGCCAGCAGCCCCGGATCCCATCGGACAGATACGCAGTATTTT	CASSPGSHRTDTQYF
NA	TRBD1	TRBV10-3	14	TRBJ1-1	TGTGCCATCAGACGGACAGGGCTGAACACTGAAGCTTTCTTT	CAIRRTGLNTEAFF
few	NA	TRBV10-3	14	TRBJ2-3	TGTGCCATCAGTGAGGGACAGTCCACAGATACGCAGTATTTT	CAISEGQSTDTQYF
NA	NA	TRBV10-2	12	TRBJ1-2	TGCGCCAGCAACCCCACTAACTATGGCTACACCTTC	CASNPTNYGYTF
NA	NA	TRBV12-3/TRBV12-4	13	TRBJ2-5	TGTGCCAGCAGTTCTCATTATCAAGAGACCCAGTACTTC	CASSSHYQETQYF
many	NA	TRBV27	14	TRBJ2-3	TGTGCCAGCAGTTTAATTCGGGGCACAGATACGCAGTATTTT	CASSLIRGTDTQYF
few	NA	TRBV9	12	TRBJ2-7	TGTGCCAGCAGCGTTGATTTCTACGAGCAGTACTTC	CASSVDFYEQYF
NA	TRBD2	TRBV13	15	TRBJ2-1	TGTGCCAGCAGTTCCACTTTAGCGGGAGGTAGTGAGCAGTTCTTC	CASSSTLAGGSEQFF
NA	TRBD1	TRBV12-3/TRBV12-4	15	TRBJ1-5	TGTGCCAGCATACCCACAGGGGCTTCCAATCAGCCCCAGCATTTT	CASIPTGASNQPQHF
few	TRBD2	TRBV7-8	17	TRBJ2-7	TGTGCCAGCAGCTCTAACCGACTAGCGGGGAGGATCCGCGAGCAGTACTTC	CASSSNRLAGRIREQYF